The T cell receptor beta chain under discussion was sequenced for a study of T cell changes during pregnancy in multiple sclerosis. J gave up 6 bases and V 7 bases, and 5 bases lay outside the gene matches. The CDR3 totals 12 residues. Germline V gene data show CDR1 as MDHEN and CDR2 as SYDVKM. The assay was immunoSEQ multiplex PCR, and TCRdb's table has in-frame clones only and misses some. The sample contains 65,000 to 85,000 clones, over 90% of which appear only once. The genes are TRBV28 and TRBJ1-2; TRBD1 matches at 7 bases. This receptor was obtained from a female donor with multiple sclerosis, enrolled in a pregnancy study. Material: CD4+ T cells from peripheral blood mononuclear cells, obtained after pregnancy. The CDR3 loop reads CASNDRENGYTF. CDR3 coding DNA: TGTGCCAGCAATGACAGGGAGAATGGCTACACCTTC.